The rows below give T cell receptor beta chains drawn from one sample of a study of cytomegalovirus exposure and HLA in healthy donors. Assay: immunoSEQ multiplex PCR; the TCRdb copy retains only in-frame clones and omits some. This specimen shows approximately 190,000 clones; the ten leading clones hold 6.5%. The specimen was PBMCs. The source of these receptors is a man younger than 45 in good health and CMV-seronegative. The CDR3 runs from the conserved cysteine through the conserved F or W. D genes are given only for firm matches.

J gene: TRBJ1-4
D gene: TRBD1
V gene: TRBV7-8
CDR3 protein: CASSFDRGSEKLFF
CDR3 DNA: TGTGCCAGCAGCTTCGACAGGGGGTCGGAAAAACTGTTTTTT

J gene: TRBJ1-1
D gene: .
V gene: TRBV19
CDR3 protein: CASSNVGTGNTEAFF
CDR3 DNA: TGTGCCAGTAGTAATGTCGGAACAGGGAACACTGAAGCTTTCTTT

J gene: TRBJ2-2
D gene: .
V gene: TRBV5-1
CDR3 protein: CASSWDPAGTGELFF
CDR3 DNA: TGCGCCAGCAGCTGGGACCCGGCGGGGACCGGGGAGCTGTTTTTT

J gene: TRBJ1-1
D gene: .
V gene: TRBV11-3
CDR3 protein: CASRPTGFTEAFF
CDR3 DNA: TGTGCCAGCAGACCTACAGGGTTCACTGAAGCTTTCTTT

J gene: TRBJ1-4
D gene: .
V gene: TRBV11-2
CDR3 protein: CASSRNSGVTNEKLFF
CDR3 DNA: TGTGCCAGCAGCCGTAACAGCGGAGTAACTAATGAAAAACTGTTTTTT

J gene: TRBJ2-7
D gene: TRBD2
V gene: TRBV7-9
CDR3 protein: CASSSRLAAPYEQYF
CDR3 DNA: TGTGCCAGCAGCTCCCGACTAGCGGCTCCCTACGAGCAGTACTTC

J gene: TRBJ2-4
D gene: .
V gene: TRBV6-1
CDR3 protein: CASSARGAGNIQYF
CDR3 DNA: TGTGCCAGCAGTGCCCGGGGGGCGGGAAACATTCAGTACTTC

J gene: TRBJ1-1
D gene: .
V gene: TRBV19
CDR3 protein: CASSMPGPTYEAFF
CDR3 DNA: TGTGCCAGTAGTATGCCAGGGCCGACCTACGAAGCTTTCTTT

J gene: TRBJ2-4
D gene: TRBD2
V gene: TRBV19
CDR3 protein: CASSIGWGGLAKNIQYF
CDR3 DNA: TGTGCCAGTAGTATAGGTTGGGGGGGACTAGCCAAAAACATTCAGTACTTC

J gene: TRBJ2-3
D gene: .
V gene: TRBV9
CDR3 protein: CASSVAGSSTDTQYF
CDR3 DNA: TGTGCCAGCAGCGTAGCGGGAAGTAGCACAGATACGCAGTATTTT

J gene: TRBJ2-1
D gene: TRBD2
V gene: TRBV11-3
CDR3 protein: CASSSGLAFNEQFF
CDR3 DNA: TGTGCCAGCAGCTCGGGACTAGCTTTCAATGAGCAGTTCTTC

J gene: TRBJ1-2
D gene: .
V gene: TRBV2
CDR3 protein: CASSQTTNYGYTF
CDR3 DNA: TGTGCCAGCAGTCAGACAACTAACTATGGCTACACCTTC

J gene: TRBJ2-2
D gene: TRBD2
V gene: TRBV7-7
CDR3 protein: CASRPTQGGQHGELFF
CDR3 DNA: TGTGCCAGCAGGCCTACCCAGGGAGGGCAGCACGGGGAGCTGTTTTTT

J gene: TRBJ1-2
D gene: TRBD1
V gene: TRBV28
CDR3 protein: CASNTGTGGYYGYTF
CDR3 DNA: TGTGCCAGCAACACCGGGACAGGGGGGTACTATGGCTACACCTTC

J gene: TRBJ2-3
D gene: TRBD2
V gene: TRBV6-5
CDR3 protein: CASSYSGTSTDTQYF
CDR3 DNA: TGTGCCAGCAGTTACTCCGGGACTAGTACGGATACGCAGTATTTT

J gene: TRBJ2-7
D gene: TRBD1
V gene: TRBV27
CDR3 protein: CASRLQGAPYEQYF
CDR3 DNA: TGTGCCAGCCGGCTACAGGGGGCCCCCTACGAGCAGTACTTC

J gene: TRBJ1-2
D gene: TRBD1
V gene: TRBV10-3
CDR3 protein: CATRGQGARSGYTF
CDR3 DNA: TGTGCCACAAGGGGACAGGGGGCGAGGTCTGGCTACACCTTC

J gene: TRBJ1-4
D gene: .
V gene: TRBV30
CDR3 protein: CAWSDGAPAEKLFF
CDR3 DNA: TGTGCCTGGAGTGATGGGGCACCAGCGGAAAAACTGTTTTTT

J gene: TRBJ2-2
D gene: .
V gene: TRBV29-1
CDR3 protein: CSVVQMADGELFF
CDR3 DNA: TGCAGCGTTGTACAAATGGCAGACGGGGAGCTGTTTTTT

J gene: TRBJ2-3
D gene: TRBD2
V gene: TRBV5-1
CDR3 protein: CASSPLGAGGGTQYF
CDR3 DNA: TGCGCCAGCAGCCCCCTGGGAGCGGGGGGGGGTACGCAGTATTTT

J gene: TRBJ1-1
D gene: TRBD1
V gene: TRBV5-4
CDR3 protein: CASSLPGGRNTEAFF
CDR3 DNA: TGTGCCAGCAGCCTGCCAGGGGGGAGGAACACTGAAGCTTTCTTT

J gene: TRBJ1-2
D gene: .
V gene: TRBV7-2
CDR3 protein: CASSLEGYYGYTF
CDR3 DNA: TGTGCCAGCAGCTTGGAGGGATACTATGGCTACACCTTC

J gene: TRBJ1-1
D gene: .
V gene: TRBV30
CDR3 protein: CAWSVWSNTEAFF
CDR3 DNA: TGTGCCTGGAGTGTATGGAGTAACACTGAAGCTTTCTTT

J gene: TRBJ1-5
D gene: TRBD1
V gene: TRBV28
CDR3 protein: CASSSGQGNQPQHF
CDR3 DNA: TGTGCCAGCAGCTCAGGACAGGGGAATCAGCCCCAGCATTTT

J gene: TRBJ2-1
D gene: TRBD1
V gene: TRBV5-1
CDR3 protein: CASSGTGQANEQFF
CDR3 DNA: TGCGCCAGCAGCGGGACAGGGCAAGCCAATGAGCAGTTCTTC

J gene: TRBJ2-6
D gene: .
V gene: TRBV27
CDR3 protein: CASSLFGQPKTSGANVLTF
CDR3 DNA: TGTGCCAGCAGTTTATTTGGGCAGCCTAAAACTTCTGGGGCCAACGTCCTGACTTTC

J gene: TRBJ1-1
D gene: .
V gene: TRBV5-4
CDR3 protein: CASSLIENTEAFF
CDR3 DNA: TGTGCCAGCAGCTTGATAGAGAACACTGAAGCTTTCTTT

J gene: TRBJ2-7
D gene: .
V gene: TRBV9
CDR3 protein: CASSQRTDPTYEQYF
CDR3 DNA: TGTGCCAGCAGCCAAAGAACAGATCCCACCTACGAGCAGTACTTC

J gene: TRBJ1-3
D gene: TRBD1
V gene: TRBV10-3
CDR3 protein: CAIRGQGGSDTIYF
CDR3 DNA: TGTGCCATCAGGGGACAGGGGGGGAGCGACACCATATATTTT

J gene: TRBJ1-5
D gene: TRBD1
V gene: TRBV28
CDR3 protein: CASSSRDRGDNQPQHF
CDR3 DNA: TGTGCCAGCAGTTCCCGGGACAGGGGAGACAATCAGCCCCAGCATTTT

J gene: TRBJ2-1
D gene: TRBD2
V gene: TRBV2
CDR3 protein: CAGRHGGLAGAGSYNEQFF
CDR3 DNA: TGTGCCGGCCGACACGGGGGACTAGCGGGGGCTGGGTCCTACAATGAGCAGTTCTTC

J gene: TRBJ1-2
D gene: TRBD1
V gene: TRBV15
CDR3 protein: CATSRAGTGVNLWGYTF
CDR3 DNA: TGTGCCACCAGCAGAGCCGGGACAGGTGTTAACTTGTGGGGCTACACCTTC

J gene: TRBJ2-7
D gene: TRBD2
V gene: TRBV19
CDR3 protein: CASSGPGLAGRSYEQYF
CDR3 DNA: TGTGCCAGTAGTGGACCGGGACTAGCGGGAAGGTCCTACGAGCAGTACTTC

J gene: TRBJ1-1
D gene: .
V gene: TRBV10-1
CDR3 protein: CASSESDAGNTEAFF
CDR3 DNA: TGCGCCAGCAGTGAGTCGGATGCAGGGAACACTGAAGCTTTCTTT

J gene: TRBJ1-6
D gene: .
V gene: TRBV14
CDR3 protein: CASSYRDNNSPLHF
CDR3 DNA: TGTGCCAGCAGCTACCGGGACAACAACTCACCCCTCCACTTT

J gene: TRBJ1-2
D gene: TRBD1
V gene: TRBV5-6
CDR3 protein: CASSLRDRGHGYTF
CDR3 DNA: TGTGCCAGCAGCCTCCGGGACAGGGGGCATGGCTACACCTTC

J gene: TRBJ2-5
D gene: TRBD1
V gene: TRBV30
CDR3 protein: CAWNKGQGAGETQYF
CDR3 DNA: TGTGCCTGGAATAAGGGACAGGGGGCAGGAGAGACCCAGTACTTC

J gene: TRBJ1-5
D gene: .
V gene: TRBV5-5
CDR3 protein: CASSLFPSSNQPQHF
CDR3 DNA: TGTGCCAGCAGCTTGTTCCCGAGTAGCAATCAGCCCCAGCATTTT

J gene: TRBJ1-3
D gene: .
V gene: TRBV2
CDR3 protein: CARDSSGNTIYF
CDR3 DNA: TGTGCCAGGGACAGCTCTGGAAACACCATATATTTT

J gene: TRBJ2-3
D gene: .
V gene: TRBV7-3
CDR3 protein: CASSLRASTDTQYF
CDR3 DNA: TGTGCCAGCAGCTTAAGGGCTTCCACAGATACGCAGTATTTT

J gene: TRBJ2-5
D gene: .
V gene: TRBV27
CDR3 protein: CASSSGGSGEQYF
CDR3 DNA: TGTGCCAGCAGTTCGGGGGGCTCGGGCGAACAGTACTTC

J gene: TRBJ1-1
D gene: .
V gene: TRBV28
CDR3 protein: CASSVTLLMNTEAFF
CDR3 DNA: TGTGCCAGCAGCGTAACCTTACTCATGAACACTGAAGCTTTCTTT

J gene: TRBJ1-4
D gene: .
V gene: TRBV5-1
CDR3 protein: CASRQFPATNEKLFF
CDR3 DNA: TGCGCCAGCAGGCAGTTCCCTGCAACTAATGAAAAACTGTTTTTT

J gene: TRBJ2-1
D gene: TRBD2
V gene: TRBV28
CDR3 protein: CASSTMGTSSYNEQFF
CDR3 DNA: TGTGCCAGCAGCACGATGGGGACTAGCTCCTACAATGAGCAGTTCTTC

J gene: TRBJ2-3
D gene: .
V gene: TRBV30
CDR3 protein: CAYTEPVSPQYF
CDR3 DNA: TGTGCCTACACAGAGCCCGTTAGTCCGCAGTATTTT

J gene: TRBJ2-4
D gene: TRBD2
V gene: TRBV5-1
CDR3 protein: CASSLRAGEGKNIQYF
CDR3 DNA: TGCGCCAGCAGCTTGAGAGCGGGAGAGGGCAAAAACATTCAGTACTTC

J gene: TRBJ2-2
D gene: .
V gene: TRBV5-3
CDR3 protein: CAPVNLAELFF
CDR3 DNA: TGTGCCCCCGTAAACCTGGCGGAGCTGTTTTTT

J gene: TRBJ1-2
D gene: .
V gene: TRBV7-2
CDR3 protein: CASSLVNLGGDGYTF
CDR3 DNA: TGTGCCAGCAGCTTAGTGAATTTAGGGGGGGATGGCTACACCTTC

J gene: TRBJ2-1
D gene: .
V gene: TRBV4-2
CDR3 protein: CASSPGSTPPYNEQFF
CDR3 DNA: TGTGCCAGCAGCCCAGGGTCAACGCCCCCCTACAATGAGCAGTTCTTC

J gene: TRBJ2-5
D gene: TRBD2
V gene: TRBV4-3
CDR3 protein: CASSQGRLGRRGGVTQETQYF
CDR3 DNA: TGCGCCAGCAGCCAAGGCAGATTGGGTAGGCGCGGGGGGGTCACCCAAGAGACCCAGTACTTC

J gene: TRBJ2-7
D gene: TRBD1
V gene: TRBV10-3
CDR3 protein: CAISGGQGFAYEQYF
CDR3 DNA: TGTGCCATCAGTGGGGGACAGGGGTTCGCCTACGAGCAGTACTTC

J gene: TRBJ1-1
D gene: TRBD1
V gene: TRBV7-8
CDR3 protein: CASSLVGTDNTEAFF
CDR3 DNA: TGTGCCAGCAGCTTAGTCGGGACAGACAACACTGAAGCTTTCTTT

J gene: TRBJ2-7
D gene: .
V gene: TRBV5-6
CDR3 protein: CASSLAGINEQYF
CDR3 DNA: TGTGCCAGCAGCTTGGCGGGGATTAACGAGCAGTACTTC

J gene: TRBJ1-6
D gene: TRBD1
V gene: TRBV5-6
CDR3 protein: CASSPKVRDRGHAPLHF
CDR3 DNA: TGTGCCAGCAGCCCGAAAGTCCGGGACAGGGGGCACGCACCCCTCCACTTT

J gene: TRBJ2-1
D gene: .
V gene: TRBV4-3
CDR3 protein: CASSQVAGRARFF
CDR3 DNA: TGCGCCAGCAGCCAAGTGGCGGGCCGCGCTCGGTTCTTC

J gene: TRBJ2-6
D gene: .
V gene: TRBV5-1
CDR3 protein: CASSFDGDSGANVLTF
CDR3 DNA: TGCGCCAGCAGCTTTGACGGGGACTCTGGGGCCAACGTCCTGACTTTC

J gene: TRBJ2-7
D gene: .
V gene: TRBV5-6
CDR3 protein: CASSQVLSEQYF
CDR3 DNA: TGTGCCAGCAGCCAGGTTCTTAGCGAGCAGTACTTC

J gene: TRBJ1-1
D gene: .
V gene: TRBV2
CDR3 protein: CASREGPEAFF
CDR3 DNA: TGTGCCTCCAGGGAGGGCCCTGAAGCTTTCTTT

J gene: TRBJ2-5
D gene: .
V gene: TRBV5-6
CDR3 protein: CASSRGLSEETQYF
CDR3 DNA: TGTGCCAGCAGCAGGGGACTCTCTGAAGAGACCCAGTACTTC

J gene: TRBJ2-3
D gene: .
V gene: TRBV5-1
CDR3 protein: CASSFRVAADTQYF
CDR3 DNA: TGCGCCAGCAGCTTTAGAGTAGCAGCAGATACGCAGTATTTT